The source of this TCR beta chain is a study of T cell changes during pregnancy in multiple sclerosis. Only in-frame clones appear in the TCRdb table, and some are missing; sequencing was by immunoSEQ multiplex PCR. The sample has around 69,000 clones, 92% seen once. Germline V CDR1 and CDR2: SGHTA, FQGTGA. The CDR3 is made up of 14 amino acids. Between the trimmed V and J ends, which lost 5 bases and 7 bases, there was a span of 16 bases. This rearrangement joins TRBV7-3 to TRBJ2-3, with D possibly being TRBD1 (5 bases). Sequenced material: peripheral blood, taken in the first trimester of pregnancy. This sequence was found in a female donor with multiple sclerosis, enrolled in a pregnancy study. Written as DNA, the CDR3 is TGTGCCAGCAGCAGTACAGGAAGTGGAAATACGCAGTATTTT. It yields the protein CASSSTGSGNTQYF.